The T cell receptor (beta chain) described here comes from a study of CD8+ T cells in alopecia areata. The overall study: Treated patients were given oral tofacitinib, which was dosed at 5 to 10 mg twice daily. Findings and caveats of the study: Possibly as an HLA-related effect, TCR sharing across patients appeared less clear than in mice. Compared with normal scalp, lesional scalp had higher clonality and more expanded CD8+ clones.

cDNA reverse transcribed from extracted RNA served as the sequencing template. Clones were read by immunoSEQ multiplex PCR, and TCRdb kept only the in-frame ones, dropping some. The data contain approximately 140,000 clones, about 90% of them seen just once; the ten biggest clones take up more than 13%. On this clone: Its antigen remains unknown.

The CDR3 is 10 residues long. Per germline, CDR1 DFQATT and CDR2 SNEGSKA (reference sequence). V was pared by 1 base and J by 4 bases, with 2 bases between. The chain links TRBV20-1 to TRBJ2-7; D is uncertain. This material consisted of CD8+ T cells sorted from blood, taken at week 0. The TCR was taken from a human donor with alopecia areata. The CDR3 loop is CSARGYEQYF. The CDR3 nucleotides are TGCAGTGCTAGAGGGTACGAGCAGTACTTC.